This record covers a single T cell receptor (beta chain). The V gene lost 0 bases and the J gene lost 5 bases, with 20 bases spanning the gap. Germline V gene lookup returns CDR1 SGHDN and CDR2 FVKESK. The CDR3 contains 19 residues. This sample was taken from a study of shared T cell receptors in the human thymus. Here immunoSEQ multiplex PCR was the method, and the copy in TCRdb shows in-frame clones only, minus some. The data show 700,000 or so clones, 80% to 90% seen once. This sample also appeared in a second study, on human thymus T cells. That paper states: Serving as donors were healthy Finnish infants, each of whom was having open corrective surgery for congenital heart defects. The thymus was resected at corrective cardiac surgery. Gene usage (both V and J) appeared biased in thymic and blood repertoires. Related research examined unrelated individuals and reported that their thymic repertoires overlapped highly.

The sequence was collected from a girl under three years old with a congenital heart defect. The chain recombines TRBV14 with TRBJ1-6; D is unresolved. Sequencing used thymocytes. This chain's CDR3 is CASSQEREELGRNNSPLHF. The CDR3 nucleotides are TGTGCCAGCAGCCAAGAAAGGGAGGAGTTAGGACGGAATAATTCACCCCTCCACTTT. Looking up the rest from reference TRBV14 and TRBJ1-6 gives the full variable domain: EAGVTQFPSHSVIEKGQTVTLRCDPISGHDNLYWYRRVMGKEIKFLLHFVKESKQDESGMPNNRFLAERTGGTYSTLKVQPAELEDSGVYFCASSQEREELGRNNSPLHFGNGTRLTVT.